Below are 29 T cell receptor beta chains sequenced from a single sample in a study of T-cell memory formation after mild COVID-19. TCRdb reprocessed the 5' RACE reads via MiXCR and lists one record per CDR3 protein. This sample has around 180,000 distinct CDR3 sequences, with less than 20% found just once. Material: PBMCs or a T cell subset sorted from them (not recorded which). All receptors derive from a man between 18 and 29 years old who had mild COVID-19 (a few samples of this study predate the infection). Cell type and time point are not known.

The chain recombines TRBV7-3 with TRBJ1-1; 8 nucleotides align to TRBD1. Trimming at V came to 5 bases and at J to 4 bases, leaving 6 bases not matched to a gene. The length of the CDR3 is 14 residues. The V gene's germline CDR1 is SGHTA and CDR2 FQGTGA. The CDR3 DNA sequence: TGTGCCAGCAGCCAGGCAGGGGGCGGCACTGAAGCTTTCTTT. It specifies CASSQAGGGTEAFF.

The V and J genes are TRBV10-3 and TRBJ2-5, with 7 bases identical to TRBD1. This CDR3 has 13 amino acids. Germline CDR1 and CDR2: ENHRY and SYGVKD. V lost 8 bases to trimming and J lost 5 bases; unmatched junction nucleotides: 8. Here the CDR3 reads CAISLPGGETQYF. In DNA, the CDR3 is TGTGCCATCTCTCTCCCAGGGGGTGAGACCCAGTACTTC.

This clonotype showed up just a few times. The CDR3 DNA reads TGTGCCAGCACCAGGGAGGGGACCACCGGGGAGCTGTTTTTT. Protein product: CASTREGTTGELFF. The V gene is TRBV2, the J gene TRBJ2-2, with 7 bases fitting TRBD2. CDR1 and CDR2 (germline): SNHLY, FYNNEI. There are 14 residues in the CDR3. J lost 4 bases, V lost 7 bases, and 6 bases had no gene match.

V is TRBV11-1 and J is TRBJ2-2, with D perhaps TRBD2 (7 bases). Germline CDR1 reads SGHAT; CDR2 reads FQDESV (reference sequence). V lost 3 bases and J 6 bases, leaving 14 bases between the germline ends. The CDR3 length is 15 residues. The CDR3 DNA reads TGTGCCAGCAGCTTGTCGGGGGGCGATCCCGGGGAGCTGTTTTTT. This sequence encodes CASSLSGGDPGELFF.

The V call is TRBV20-1, the J call TRBJ2-1, with D perhaps TRBD2 (5 bases). Germline-derived CDR1 and CDR2 are DFQATT and SNEGSKA (reference sequence). Trimming took 7 bases from V and 5 from J, leaving 18 bases between them. The CDR3 has 14 residues. Here the CDR3 reads CSVLISALDNEQFF. CDR3 in DNA: TGCAGTGTTCTCATTAGCGCCCTGGACAATGAGCAGTTCTTC.

This clonotype was counted only a few times. The chain joins TRBV6-5 to TRBJ2-3, with TRBD2 matching over 11 bases. This CDR3 contains 16 residues. Per germline, CDR1 MNHEY and CDR2 SVGAGI. J lost 5 bases, V lost 0 bases, and 4 bases had no gene match. The CDR3 DNA reads as TGTGCCAGCAGTTACTCCCTAGCGGGGGGACGAGATACGCAGTATTTT. This codes for CASSYSLAGGRDTQYF.

The chain couples TRBV3-1 to TRBJ1-2; D is unclear. Germline V gene sequence: CDR1 LGHDT, CDR2 YNNKEL (reference sequence). Trimming pared 2 bases from V and 7 bases from J, leaving 14 bases between. The CDR3 extends over 14 amino acids. In DNA, the CDR3 is TGTGCCAGCAGCCAATTCCCACAGCGCTTTGGCTACACCTTC. This codes for CASSQFPQRFGYTF.

A remark on this clonotype: This may be a read error: a much more frequent sequence differs by one nucleotide. The chain couples TRBV7-2 to TRBJ2-2; no firm D call. The CDR3 covers 13 residues. The V gene lost 3 bases and the J gene lost 2 bases, with 4 bases spanning the gap. CDR1 is SGHTA and CDR2 is FQGNSA in the germline V gene. In nucleotides, the CDR3 is TGTGCCAGCAGCTTTGCAAACACCGGGGAGCTGTTTTTT. The encoded protein is CASSFANTGELFF.

This clonotype turned up a few times. The chain uses TRBV11-2 and TRBJ2-5; 8 bases are a match to TRBD1. CDR1 is SGHAT, CDR2 FQNNGV, per germline. The CDR3 has 13 residues. Unmatched junction bases numbered 3, after V lost 5 bases and J lost 4 bases. CDR3 nucleotides: TGTGCCAGCAGCCGGACAGGGCCAGAGACCCAGTACTTC. This translates into CASSRTGPETQYF.

This clonotype has at least ten counts. This chain links TRBV18 with TRBJ1-5, with D maybe TRBD1 (5 bases). V was pared by 3 bases and J by 6 bases, with 12 bases between. The CDR3 totals 14 residues. Germline V gene sequence: CDR1 KGHSH, CDR2 LQKENI. The CDR3 here is CASSPDGAVQPQHF. The CDR3, as DNA: TGTGCCAGCTCACCGGATGGGGCAGTTCAGCCCCAGCATTTT.

This clonotype has a single count. The chain combines TRBV6-1 with TRBJ1-5; D remains ambiguous. Germline V gene data show CDR1 as MNHNS and CDR2 as SASEGT. The CDR3 runs 15 residues. V was clipped by 4 bases and J by 6 bases, with 16 bases between them. As DNA, the CDR3 is TGTGCCAGCAGTGGCCCGGGTCACCCGGGTCAGCCCCAGCATTTT. It is translated as CASSGPGHPGQPQHF.

There are a few counts of this clonotype. V usage is TRBV12-3 or TRBV12-4 and J usage is TRBJ1-2; 8 nucleotides match TRBD1. V gave up 5 bases and J gave up 5 bases; unmatched junction bases: 10. The CDR3 is 15 amino acids. The CDR3 sequence is CASSTGGAYSYGYTF. The CDR3 coding sequence is TGTGCCAGCAGTACAGGGGGGGCATACAGTTATGGCTACACCTTC.

This clonotype showed up just a few times. This chain links TRBV12-3 or TRBV12-4 with TRBJ1-1; 7 bases are shared with TRBD1. Losses at the gene ends were 6 bases for V and 7 bases for J; bases not matched to a gene: 5. CDR3 length: 12 residues. This chain's CDR3 is CASSYRGYEAFF. The CDR3 bases are TGTGCCAGCAGCTACAGGGGTTATGAAGCTTTCTTT.

The CDR3 bases are TGTGCCAGTATCGGGGGGCTCAACTATGGCTACACCTTC. It yields the protein CASIGGLNYGYTF. The chain links TRBV19 to TRBJ1-2, with D perhaps matching TRBD1 (6 bases). Germline V gives CDR1 LNHDA, CDR2 SQIVND (reference sequence). There are 13 residues in the CDR3. The V end lost 7 bases, the J end lost 2 bases, and 11 bases lay between the germline ends.

This clonotype has a handful of counts. The chain has TRBV12-3 or TRBV12-4 and TRBJ2-5, with D unresolved. This CDR3 is 14 amino acids long. Trimming left V 3 bases short and J 7 bases short, with 15 bases between. This chain's CDR3 is CASSFGPTGRTQYF. The CDR3 DNA is TGTGCCAGCAGTTTCGGACCCACTGGCCGGACCCAGTACTTC.

The CDR3 sequence is CSARKGQGTEAFF. The CDR3 region has the DNA TGCAGTGCTAGAAAAGGACAGGGCACTGAAGCTTTCTTT. The V gene is TRBV20-1, the J gene TRBJ1-1, with 8 bases aligning to TRBD1. The trim removed 2 bases at V and 4 bases at J, leaving 3 bases unmatched. This CDR3 contains 13 residues. Germline loops: CDR1 DFQATT, CDR2 SNEGSKA (reference sequence).

The chain recombines TRBV11-2 with TRBJ1-2; D is ambiguous. Trimming removed 3 bases from V and 4 bases from J, with 12 bases in between. CDR1 is SGHAT and CDR2 is FQNNGV in the germline V gene. This CDR3 is built from 14 residues. CDR3: CASSFRDYGYGYTF. In nucleotides, the CDR3 is TGTGCCAGCAGCTTCAGAGATTATGGCTATGGCTACACCTTC.

This clonotype was observed a few times. The chain couples TRBV12-3 or TRBV12-4 to TRBJ1-5; D is undetermined. Trimming stripped 8 bases from V and 6 bases from J, with 14 bases between. The CDR3 loop spans 13 amino acids. Here the CDR3 DNA reads TGTGCCAGCTGGAGTCAGGACGGTCAGCCCCAGCATTTT. Amino acid sequence: CASWSQDGQPQHF.

This clonotype appeared a few times. The chain is built from TRBV6-2 or TRBV6-3 and TRBJ1-2, with D unclear. The CDR3 runs to 8 residues. Germline assignment: CDR1 MNHEY and CDR2 SVGEGT. The V gene lost 11 bases and the J gene lost 4 bases, with 2 bases spanning the gap. CDR3 in amino acids: CAGYGYTF. The CDR3 nucleotides read TGTGCCGGCTATGGCTACACCTTC.

This clonotype showed up many times. V and J are TRBV28 and TRBJ1-6, with 9 bases fitting TRBD1. Germline V gives CDR1 MDHEN, CDR2 SYDVKM. The CDR3 consists of 15 residues. V was clipped by 6 bases and J by 7 bases; unmatched bases: 7. CDR3 nucleotides: TGTGCCAGCAGCCGTTCCGGGACAGGGAATTCACCCCTCCACTTT. It is translated as CASSRSGTGNSPLHF.

A few counts support this clonotype. The chain has TRBV6-2 or TRBV6-3 and TRBJ1-1; D call uncertain. The germline V gene encodes CDR1 MNHEY and CDR2 SVGEGT. V was clipped by 5 bases and J by 1 base, with 11 bases between them. This CDR3 region has 14 residues. CDR3 amino acids: CASSKGFTNTEAFF. The CDR3 DNA is TGTGCCAGCAGTAAAGGGTTTACGAACACTGAAGCTTTCTTT.

The rearrangement joins TRBV5-1 to TRBJ2-5; D tentatively reads TRBD1 or TRBD2 (5 bases each). Trimming removed 0 bases from V and 4 bases from J, with 16 bases in between. Germline-derived CDR1 and CDR2 are SGHRS and YFSETQ. CDR3 size: 16 residues. CDR3 loop: CASSLGVRESRETQYF. CDR3 nucleotides: TGCGCCAGCAGCTTGGGGGTCAGGGAGAGTCGAGAGACCCAGTACTTC. The whole variable domain, filled in from reference TRBV5-1 and TRBJ2-5, reads KAGVTQTPRYLIKTRGQQVTLSCSPISGHRSVSWYQQTPGQGLQFLFEYFSETQRNKGNFPGRFSGRQFSNSRSEMNVSTLELGDSALYLCASSLGVRESRETQYFGPGTRLLVL.

This clonotype occurred a few times. The CDR3 coding sequence is TGTGCCAGCAGAAGGACAGGGGGCGCAACCGGGGAGCTGTTTTTT. It is translated as CASRRTGGATGELFF. The chain is built from TRBV7-7 and TRBJ2-2, with 11 bases identical to TRBD1. The V gene end was trimmed by 6 bases and the J gene end by 5 bases; junction bases not matched to a gene: 5. Germline CDR1 and CDR2: SSHAT and FNYEAQ (reference sequence). The CDR3 sequence is 15 residues long. The full variable domain, in which reference TRBV7-7 and TRBJ2-2 provide the parts outside the CDR3, is GAGVSQSPRYKVTKRGQDVTLRCDPISSHATLYWYQQALGQGPEFLTYFNYEAQPDKSGLPSDRFSAERPEGSISTLTIQRTEQRDSAMYRCASRRTGGATGELFFGEGSRLTVL.

The CDR3 DNA is TGCGCCACCGCGACAGACCCGAACACCGGGGAGCTGTTTTTT. It codes for CATATDPNTGELFF. The chain recombines TRBV5-1 with TRBJ2-2, with D perhaps TRBD1 (5 bases). Germline assignment: CDR1 SGHRS and CDR2 YFSETQ. The CDR3 sequence is 14 residues long. With 9 bases removed from V and 0 bases from J, the gap between germline ends came to 12 bases.

The chain combines TRBV20-1 with TRBJ1-1; D is unresolved. The CDR3 has 13 residues. The germline V and J ends were trimmed by 2 bases and 7 bases, with 14 bases remaining between them. Germline CDR1 and CDR2: DFQATT and SNEGSKA (reference sequence). The CDR3 sequence: CSARLEGSGEAFF. DNA of the CDR3: TGCAGTGCTAGATTGGAGGGATCGGGTGAAGCTTTCTTT.

In this sample, this clonotype turned up a few times. The rearrangement uses TRBV7-6 and TRBJ1-1; tentatively, D is TRBD1 (6 bases). Germline V CDR1 and CDR2: SGHVS, FNYEAQ. CDR3 length equals 13 residues. V dropped 2 bases and J dropped 4 bases, with 8 bases sitting between them. The CDR3 DNA reads as TGTGCCAGCAGCTTATTCAGGGGCACTGAAGCTTTCTTT. It encodes CASSLFRGTEAFF.

This clonotype was seen more than once but under ten times. The J gene is TRBJ2-3, the V gene TRBV11-2; D could derive from TRBD1 or TRBD2 (6 bases each). V lost 5 bases to trimming and J lost 4 bases, with 19 bases between them. This CDR3 spans 16 amino acids. Germline V gives CDR1 SGHAT, CDR2 FQNNGV. The chain's CDR3 is CASSLYSGASPDTQYF. CDR3 in DNA: TGTGCCAGCAGCCTATACTCGGGGGCAAGTCCAGATACGCAGTATTTT.

This chain connects TRBV7-2 to TRBJ2-1, with 12 bases matching TRBD2. CDR3 length: 15 amino acids. Germline values: CDR1 SGHTA, CDR2 FQGNSA. J was trimmed by 6 bases and V by 5 bases; bases with no gene match: 5. The CDR3 is CASSQLAGGGNEQFF. CDR3 in DNA: TGTGCCAGCAGCCAGCTAGCGGGAGGGGGCAATGAGCAGTTCTTC. The complete variable domain, with remaining parts taken from reference TRBV7-2 and TRBJ2-1, reads GAGVSQSPSNKVTEKGKDVELRCDPISGHTALYWYRQSLGQGLEFLIYFQGNSAPDKSGLPSDRFSAERTGGSVSTLTIQRTQQEDSAVYLCASSQLAGGGNEQFFGPGTRLTVL.

The rearrangement uses TRBV9 and TRBJ2-3; D might be TRBD2 (6 bases). This CDR3 is built from 15 residues. Trimming left V 3 bases short and J 3 bases short, with 14 bases between. The germline V gene encodes CDR1 SGDLS and CDR2 YYNGEE. In DNA, the CDR3 is TGTGCCAGCAGCGGGGGTAGCGGAATGACAGATACGCAGTATTTT. Amino acids: CASSGGSGMTDTQYF.